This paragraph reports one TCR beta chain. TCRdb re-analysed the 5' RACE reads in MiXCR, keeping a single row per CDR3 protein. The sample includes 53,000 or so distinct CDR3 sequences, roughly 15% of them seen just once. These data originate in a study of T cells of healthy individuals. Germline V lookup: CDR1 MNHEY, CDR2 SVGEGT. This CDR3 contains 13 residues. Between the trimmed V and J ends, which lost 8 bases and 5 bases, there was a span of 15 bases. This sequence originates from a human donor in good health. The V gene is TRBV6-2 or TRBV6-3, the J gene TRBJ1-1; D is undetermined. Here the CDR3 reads CASALDGLTEAFF. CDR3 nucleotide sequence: TGTGCCAGCGCCTTGGACGGACTTACTGAAGCTTTCTTT.